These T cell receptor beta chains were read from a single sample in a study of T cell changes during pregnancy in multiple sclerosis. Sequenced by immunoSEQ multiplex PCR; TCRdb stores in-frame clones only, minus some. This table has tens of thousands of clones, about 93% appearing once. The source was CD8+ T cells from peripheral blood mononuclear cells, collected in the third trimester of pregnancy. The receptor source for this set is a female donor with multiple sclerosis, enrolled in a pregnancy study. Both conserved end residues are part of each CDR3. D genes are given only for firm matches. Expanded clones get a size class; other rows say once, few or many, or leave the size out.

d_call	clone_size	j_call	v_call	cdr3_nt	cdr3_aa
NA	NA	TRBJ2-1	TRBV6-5	TGTGCCAGCAGGACTCGGGAGTATGAGCAGTTCTTC	CASRTREYEQFF
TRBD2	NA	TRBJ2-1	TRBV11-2	TGTGCCAGCAGCTTGCGGACTAGCGGGCAGTACAATGAGCAGTTCTTC	CASSLRTSGQYNEQFF
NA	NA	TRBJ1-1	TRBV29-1	TGCAGCGTTGGGAGGGGTCCGACTGAAGCTTTCTTT	CSVGRGPTEAFF
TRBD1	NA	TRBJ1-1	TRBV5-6	TGTGCCAGCAGCTTGAGGTGGACAGGGATAACGATGAACACTGAAGCTTTCTTT	CASSLRWTGITMNTEAFF
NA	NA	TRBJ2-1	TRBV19	TGTGCCAGTAGTATAGATCAGAGGGTTACCTACAATGAGCAGTTCTTC	CASSIDQRVTYNEQFF
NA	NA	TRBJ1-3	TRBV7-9	TGTGCCAGCAGCTCACAGAACTCTGGAAACACCATATATTTT	CASSSQNSGNTIYF
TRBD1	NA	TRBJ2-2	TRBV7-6	TGTGCCAGCAGGGACAGGGGGCTAGACACCGGGGAGCTGTTTTTT	CASRDRGLDTGELFF
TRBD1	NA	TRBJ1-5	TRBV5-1	TGCGCCAGCAGCTTGGGACAGGGGTCTCAGCCCCAGCATTTT	CASSLGQGSQPQHF
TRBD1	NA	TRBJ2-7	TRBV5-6	TGTGCCAGCAGCCAGACCCGGGACAGTTACACCTACGAGCAGTACTTC	CASSQTRDSYTYEQYF
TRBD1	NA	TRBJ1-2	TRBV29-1	TGCAGCGTTGAAAGGGACAGGGGAAATGGCTACACCTTC	CSVERDRGNGYTF
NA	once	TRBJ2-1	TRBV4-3	TGCGCCAGCAGCCAAGATAACGGACATCCTTCCTACAATGAGCAGTTCTTC	CASSQDNGHPSYNEQFF
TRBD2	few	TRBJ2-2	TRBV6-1	TGTGCCAGCAGGGAACTAGCGGGAGCCCCCGGGGAGCTGTTTTTT	CASRELAGAPGELFF
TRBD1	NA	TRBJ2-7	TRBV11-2	TGTGCCAGCAGCTGGACCGACAGGGCCATATCCTACGAGCAGTACTTC	CASSWTDRAISYEQYF
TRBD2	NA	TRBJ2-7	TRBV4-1	TGCGCCAGCAGCCAAGAATTGCGGGAGCACTACGAGCAGTACTTC	CASSQELREHYEQYF
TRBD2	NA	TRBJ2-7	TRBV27	TGTGCCAGCAGTTCCGCGGGGGCCTACGAGCAGTACTTC	CASSSAGAYEQYF
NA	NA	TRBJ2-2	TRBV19	TGTGCCAGTAGTCCAGCCGCGGGACCCGGGGAGCTGTTTTTT	CASSPAAGPGELFF
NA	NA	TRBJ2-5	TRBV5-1	TGCGCCAGCAGCCCCGACAGGCGCCTCCAAGAGACCCAGTACTTC	CASSPDRRLQETQYF
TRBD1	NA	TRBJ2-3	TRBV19	TGTGCCAGTAGTCACCGGGACAGGGCCACAGATACGCAGTATTTT	CASSHRDRATDTQYF
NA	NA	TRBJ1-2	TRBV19	TGTGCCAGTAGTATAGTAGCCACCGATGGCTACACCTTC	CASSIVATDGYTF
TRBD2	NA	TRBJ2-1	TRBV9	TGTGCCAGCAGCGCCCGAGCTAGCGGTCTGTTCAATGAGCAGTTCTTC	CASSARASGLFNEQFF
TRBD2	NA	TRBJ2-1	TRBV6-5	TGTGCCAGCAGTCCGACTAGCCCTCACAATGAGCAGTTCTTC	CASSPTSPHNEQFF
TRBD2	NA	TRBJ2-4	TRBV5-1	TGCGCCAGCAGCTACCCTATTCTAGCGGGATCCAAAAACATTCAGTACTTC	CASSYPILAGSKNIQYF
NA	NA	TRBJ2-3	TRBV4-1	TGCGCCAGCAGCCACCCTCCTCCGAGGTCTACAGATACGCAGTATTTT	CASSHPPPRSTDTQYF
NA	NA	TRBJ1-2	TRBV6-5	TGTGCCAGCAGTTACGGACCCGACAGGATTCGCGGCTACACCTTC	CASSYGPDRIRGYTF
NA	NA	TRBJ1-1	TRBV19	TGTGCCAGTAAGGCAGGGAACACTGAAGCTTTCTTT	CASKAGNTEAFF
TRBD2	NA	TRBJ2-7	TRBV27	TGTGCCAGCAGCCTCCAGCTAGCGGGAGTAAACGAGCAGTACTTC	CASSLQLAGVNEQYF
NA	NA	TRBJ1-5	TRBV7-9	TGTGCCAGCAGCTTGGGGGGGAGGGAAGGGAGCAATCAGCCCCAGCATTTT	CASSLGGREGSNQPQHF
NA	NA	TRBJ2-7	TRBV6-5	TGTGCCAGCAGTTACCGATCGTCGGGCTACGAGCAGTACTTC	CASSYRSSGYEQYF
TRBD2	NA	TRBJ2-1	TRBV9	TGTGCCAGCAGCGTAAGGGAGGGACTACTCTTTTACAATGAGCAGTTCTTC	CASSVREGLLFYNEQFF
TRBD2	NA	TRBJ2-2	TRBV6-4	TGTGCCAGCAGTACTAGCGGGAGCACCGGGGAGCTGTTTTTT	CASSTSGSTGELFF
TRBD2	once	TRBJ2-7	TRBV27	TGTGCCAGCAGCACGGGACTAGCACTTTCCCACGAGCAGTACTTC	CASSTGLALSHEQYF